These 26 T cell receptor beta chains originate from one sample sequenced in a study of control samples from healthy donors and cancer patients. The method was immunoSEQ multiplex PCR; TCRdb's version includes in-frame clones alone and lacks a portion of them. The sample holds around 31,000 clones, approximately 94% seen once. Sequences were obtained from blood. Receptors were obtained from a man between 60 and 75 years old in good health.

The chain joins TRBV7-2 to TRBJ2-2, with D possibly matching TRBD2 (7 bases). Per germline, CDR1 SGHTA and CDR2 FQGNSA. The CDR3 extends over 14 amino acids. V was trimmed by 0 bases and J by 6 bases, leaving 8 bases between them. The CDR3 DNA is TGTGCCAGCAGCTTAGCGGGGGGGCCCGGGGAGCTGTTTTTT. As protein: CASSLAGGPGELFF.

This chain links TRBV6-5 with TRBJ1-3, with TRBD1 as a possible D gene (6 bases). The CDR3 sequence is 14 residues long. Germline lookup yields CDR1 MNHEY and CDR2 SVGAGI. The V end lost 6 bases, the J end lost 4 bases, and 13 bases lay between the germline ends. CDR3 bases: TGTGCCAGCAGGGGGGGGGCTGGAGGAAACACCATATATTTT. Its protein is CASRGGAGGNTIYF.

V and J are TRBV27 and TRBJ2-7, with 10 positions matching TRBD1. Trimming at V came to 2 bases and at J to 6 bases, leaving 10 bases not matched to a gene. The germline gives CDR1 MNHEY, CDR2 SMNVEV (reference sequence). The CDR3 is 16 amino acids. The DNA of the CDR3 is TGTGCCAGCAGTTTAAGGATGGGGACAGGGGCTGGCGAGCAGTACTTC. Its translation is CASSLRMGTGAGEQYF.

This chain links TRBV28 with TRBJ1-1; D unresolved. Trimming removed 6 bases from V and 0 bases from J, with 14 bases in between. The CDR3 has 15 amino acids. CDR1 MDHEN and CDR2 SYDVKM come from the germline V gene. The chain's CDR3 is CASRPGGSMNTEAFF. The DNA for the CDR3 is TGTGCCAGCAGGCCTGGAGGGAGTATGAACACTGAAGCTTTCTTT.

The J gene is TRBJ1-5, the V gene TRBV2; 8 positions match TRBD1. Germline lookup yields CDR1 SNHLY and CDR2 FYNNEI. CDR3 size: 14 residues. Germline trimming cut 6 bases from V and 7 bases from J; bases unmatched to any gene: 8. The CDR3 coding sequence is TGTGCCAGCAGCAGACAGGGGCAGGAGCAGCCCCAGCATTTT. The encoded protein is CASSRQGQEQPQHF.

The chain employs TRBV6-5 and TRBJ2-1, with D possibly being TRBD1 or TRBD2 (7 bases each). The CDR3 loop spans 16 amino acids. From germline, CDR1 is MNHEY and CDR2 SVGAGI. Between the trimmed V and J ends, which lost 2 bases and 2 bases, there was a span of 13 bases. The CDR3 protein is CASSYGRDRAYNEQFF. For the CDR3, the DNA is TGTGCCAGCAGTTACGGGAGGGACAGAGCCTACAATGAGCAGTTCTTC.

V usage is TRBV29-1 and J usage is TRBJ1-3, with D tentatively TRBD1 (5 bases). CDR1 and CDR2 from the germline V gene are SQVTM and ANQGSEA. This CDR3 region has 13 residues. The V gene lost 4 bases and the J gene lost 4 bases, with 11 bases spanning the gap. This CDR3 reads CSVGQGGGNTIYF. Written as DNA, the CDR3 is TGCAGCGTTGGGCAGGGAGGCGGAAACACCATATATTTT.

This chain uses TRBV7-9 with TRBJ1-2; 10 bases line up with TRBD1. CDR1 is SEHNR, CDR2 FQNEAQ, per germline (reference sequence). The V gene end was trimmed by 4 bases and the J gene end by 2 bases; junction bases not matched to a gene: 4. The CDR3 spans 15 residues. CDR3 protein: CASSSGTGVNYGYTF. In DNA, the CDR3 is TGTGCCAGCAGCTCAGGGACAGGGGTGAACTATGGCTACACCTTC.

The chain joins TRBV7-9 to TRBJ2-2; D may be TRBD1 or TRBD2 (6 bases each). This CDR3 spans 16 amino acids. V was clipped by 5 bases and J by 1 base, with 14 bases between them. Germline V gene lookup returns CDR1 SEHNR and CDR2 FQNEAQ (reference sequence). Written as DNA, the CDR3 is TGTGCCAGCAGCCTTGTCGGAGGGGGGAACACCGGGGAGCTGTTTTTT. Amino acids: CASSLVGGGNTGELFF.

This sequence joins TRBV25-1 and TRBJ1-3; no reliable D call. Germline V gene lookup returns CDR1 MGHDK and CDR2 SYGVNS. Trimming took off 1 base at V and 4 bases at J, with 11 bases between the two ends. There are 15 residues in the CDR3. CDR3 sequence reads: CASSESGFPGNTIYF. The CDR3 nucleotides are TGTGCCAGCAGTGAATCCGGATTTCCAGGAAACACCATATATTTT.

The chain has TRBV19 and TRBJ2-7; 10 bases align to TRBD1. J lost 1 base, V lost 10 bases, and 10 bases had no gene match. The CDR3 is made up of 15 amino acids. Germline V CDR1 and CDR2: LNHDA, SQIVND (reference sequence). In nucleotides, the CDR3 is TGTGCCACCCAAAAACCGGGACAGGGGTCCTACGAGCAGTACTTC. Its translation is CATQKPGQGSYEQYF.

The V gene is TRBV2, the J gene TRBJ1-5; TRBD1 might be the D (6 bases). The CDR3 runs 15 residues. Germline V CDR1 and CDR2: SNHLY, FYNNEI. V shed 5 bases and J shed 1 base, with 12 bases lying between them. CDR3 in amino acids: CASSKPGVSNQPQHF. The CDR3, as DNA: TGTGCCAGCAGTAAACCAGGGGTCAGCAATCAGCCCCAGCATTTT.

The V call is TRBV6-5, the J call TRBJ2-1; 8 nucleotides agree with TRBD1. Trimming took 6 bases from V and 3 from J; bases not matched to a gene: 7. Germline loops: CDR1 MNHEY, CDR2 SVGAGI. This CDR3 has 15 residues. CDR3 residues: CASRPGTGDYNEQFF. The CDR3 nucleotides read TGTGCCAGCAGGCCCGGGACAGGAGACTACAATGAGCAGTTCTTC.

The rearrangement links TRBV5-4 to TRBJ1-2; D gene unclear. This CDR3 region has 14 residues. CDR1 is SGHNT, CDR2 YYREEE, per germline (reference sequence). Trimming shortened V by 4 bases and J by 6 bases, and 16 bases separated the two germline ends. The DNA for the CDR3 is TGTGCCAGCAGCCTGCCCCAGGTCTCAGATGGCTACACCTTC. This codes for CASSLPQVSDGYTF.

V gene TRBV10-3 combines with J gene TRBJ1-2; tentatively, D is TRBD1 (5 bases). CDR1 is ENHRY, CDR2 SYGVKD, per germline. The CDR3 spans 12 residues. V lost 6 bases to trimming and J lost 0 bases, with 5 bases between them. The CDR3 nucleotides are TGTGCCATCAGGGGACCTAACTATGGCTACACCTTC. Its protein is CAIRGPNYGYTF.

The V gene is TRBV24-1, the J gene TRBJ1-1, with D unresolved. CDR3 length equals 13 residues. Germline loops: CDR1 KGHDR, CDR2 SFDVKD. V was pared by 7 bases and J by 1 base, with 9 bases between. Written as DNA, the CDR3 is TGTGCCACCAGGGAGACACCGAACACTGAAGCTTTCTTT. This translates into CATRETPNTEAFF.

V is TRBV3-1 (or the pseudogene TRBV3-2) and J is TRBJ2-5; the D gene is possibly TRBD2 (6 bases). The V end was cut by 0 bases, the J end by 1 base, with 12 bases between. The CDR3 consists of 16 residues. CDR1 and CDR2 from the germline V gene are LGHDT and YNNKEL (reference sequence). CDR3 DNA sequence: TGTGCCAGCAGCCAAGAGGTTCCCGGGGGCCAAGAGACCCAGTACTTC. Its translation is CASSQEVPGGQETQYF.

In DNA, the CDR3 is TGTGCCAGCAGCGTAGCGTTTGGGACTAGCGGGGGGGCAGGCACAGATACGCAGTATTTT. The encoded protein is CASSVAFGTSGGAGTDTQYF. This chain joins TRBV9 and TRBJ2-3; 16 nucleotides line up with TRBD2. CDR1 SGDLS and CDR2 YYNGEE come from the germline V gene. Trimming cost V 0 bases and J 1 base; bases outside gene matches: 8. The CDR3 is made up of 20 amino acids.

V and J are TRBV9 and TRBJ1-1; D is uncertain. This CDR3 is 14 amino acids long. The germline CDR1 and CDR2 sequences are SGDLS and YYNGEE. V lost 2 bases to trimming and J lost 4 bases, with 12 bases between them. CDR3 DNA: TGTGCCAGCAGCGTTTTCGGGGAGGGCACTGAAGCTTTCTTT. Translating gives CASSVFGEGTEAFF.

This clone was recorded once. The gene calls are TRBV9 and TRBJ2-3; no firm D call. The V end lost 2 bases, the J end lost 3 bases, and 4 bases lay between the germline ends. The CDR3 has 12 residues. Germline-derived CDR1 and CDR2 are SGDLS and YYNGEE. Here the CDR3 DNA reads TGTGCCAGCAGCGTGGCGACAGATACGCAGTATTTT. Its protein is CASSVATDTQYF.

This sequence joins TRBV19 and TRBJ1-1; TRBD1 might be the D (6 bases). CDR1 LNHDA and CDR2 SQIVND come from the germline V gene (reference sequence). V was clipped by 4 bases and J by 1 base, with 19 bases between them. The CDR3 has 17 residues. In DNA form, the CDR3 reads TGTGCCAGTAGTACCACCCTAACAGGGAGGGCGAACACTGAAGCTTTCTTT. Translating gives CASSTTLTGRANTEAFF. Based on the CDR3 plus reference TRBV19 and TRBJ1-1, the full variable domain is DGGITQSPKYLFRKEGQNVTLSCEQNLNHDAMYWYRQDPGQGLRLIYYSQIVNDFQKGDIAEGYSVSREKKESFPLTVTSAQKNPTAFYLCASSTTLTGRANTEAFFGQGTRLTVV.

Comments on this clone: The sample holds other DNA sequences that translate to the same CDR3. The rearrangement links TRBV20-1 to TRBJ2-1, with unresolved D. Germline V gene sequence: CDR1 DFQATT, CDR2 SNEGSKA (reference sequence). V was clipped by 3 bases and J by 1 base, with 13 bases between them. CDR3 length equals 15 residues. CDR3 sequence (DNA): TGCAGTGCTAGTAATCTAGGTCGTTCCTACAATGAGCAGTTCTTC. Its translation: CSASNLGRSYNEQFF.

The rearrangement joins TRBV5-1 to TRBJ2-3; D is perhaps TRBD1 (5 bases). In germline, CDR1 is SGHRS, CDR2 YFSETQ. Trimming took off 0 bases at V and 2 bases at J, with 13 bases between the two ends. The CDR3 has 16 amino acids. For the CDR3, the DNA is TGCGCCAGCAGCTTGGCCCCCCCAGGGAACACAGATACGCAGTATTTT. Translation: CASSLAPPGNTDTQYF.

The chain recombines TRBV6-2 or TRBV6-3 with TRBJ2-5; the match to TRBD2 covers 8 bases. Germline V gives CDR1 MNHEY, CDR2 SVGEGT. This CDR3 comprises 16 residues. Losses at the gene ends were 4 bases for V and 3 bases for J; bases not matched to a gene: 10. The CDR3 bases are TGTGCCAGCAGTTCTCCCGGGGGGGCCGTCAAAGAGACCCAGTACTTC. This codes for CASSSPGGAVKETQYF.

The chain employs TRBV18 and TRBJ2-5; TRBD2 matches at 8 bases. Losses at the gene ends were 6 bases for V and 4 bases for J; bases not matched to a gene: 7. The CDR3 is 14 residues long. Germline V gene lookup returns CDR1 KGHSH and CDR2 LQKENI. CDR3 residues: CASSHGLAAETQYF. The DNA for the CDR3 is TGTGCCAGCTCTCACGGACTAGCCGCAGAGACCCAGTACTTC.

The chain couples TRBV29-1 to TRBJ2-3; D is possibly TRBD1 (5 bases). The germline V and J ends were trimmed by 1 base and 0 bases, with 29 bases remaining between them. From germline, CDR1 is SQVTM and CDR2 ANQGSEA. The CDR3 extends over 21 amino acids. CDR3 residues: CSVEVENMWGRELSSTDTQYF. CDR3 nucleotides: TGCAGCGTTGAAGTTGAGAATATGTGGGGCAGGGAATTGTCTAGCACAGATACGCAGTATTTT.